The rows below give T cell receptor beta chains drawn from one sample of a study of blood T cell repertoires in COVID-19. TCRdb keeps only in-frame clones here, not all; method: immunoSEQ multiplex PCR. There are roughly 100,000 clones in the sample; 80% to 85% occur only once, and 15% lies in the top ten. Sequenced input: peripheral blood. The receptors here all came from a woman of 80 years or more with acute or convalescent COVID-19. Each CDR3 is given with its conserved first and last residue. Each record gives: clone size, V gene, J gene, D gene, CDR3 DNA, CDR3 protein. A D gene is named only where the DNA matches it firmly. Some rows have no size entry. The others give once, few or many, or a class for an expanded clone.

abundance: NA
v_gene: TRBV18
j_gene: TRBJ2-3
d_gene: NA
CDR3nt: TGTGCCAGCTCACCACCTAGCGGTAACACAGATACGCAGTATTTT
CDR3aa: CASSPPSGNTDTQYF

abundance: NA
v_gene: TRBV29-1
j_gene: TRBJ2-2
d_gene: NA
CDR3nt: TGCAGCGTTGAAGATCAATTTGCGAACACCGGGGAGCTGTTTTTT
CDR3aa: CSVEDQFANTGELFF

abundance: NA
v_gene: TRBV6-5
j_gene: TRBJ2-1
d_gene: NA
CDR3nt: TGTGCCAGCAGTAGATCCGGTGGAGGGTTGAATGAGCAGTTCTTC
CDR3aa: CASSRSGGGLNEQFF

abundance: NA
v_gene: TRBV27
j_gene: TRBJ1-6
d_gene: NA
CDR3nt: TGTGCCAGCAGTTTTGTTGGGGGCGGTTCACCCCTCCACTTT
CDR3aa: CASSFVGGGSPLHF

abundance: NA
v_gene: TRBV27
j_gene: TRBJ1-1
d_gene: TRBD1
CDR3nt: TGTGCCAGCAGTCCAAGGGGGCTGAACACTGAAGCTTTCTTT
CDR3aa: CASSPRGLNTEAFF

abundance: NA
v_gene: TRBV25-1
j_gene: TRBJ2-1
d_gene: NA
CDR3nt: TGTGCCAGCAGTCGAGGCAATGAGCAGTTCTTC
CDR3aa: CASSRGNEQFF

abundance: few
v_gene: TRBV12-5
j_gene: TRBJ1-1
d_gene: NA
CDR3nt: TGTGCTAGTGGCGGACATAACACTGAAGCTTTCTTT
CDR3aa: CASGGHNTEAFF

abundance: NA
v_gene: TRBV3-1/TRBV3-2
j_gene: TRBJ2-7
d_gene: TRBD2
CDR3nt: TGTGCCAGCAGCCAAGGGGCGGGAGACCCCTACGAGCAGTACTTC
CDR3aa: CASSQGAGDPYEQYF

abundance: NA
v_gene: TRBV6-6
j_gene: TRBJ2-2
d_gene: NA
CDR3nt: TGTGCCAGCAGTTCGGACAGCCCCCGCTACACCGGGGAGCTGTTTTTT
CDR3aa: CASSSDSPRYTGELFF

abundance: NA
v_gene: TRBV6-5
j_gene: TRBJ1-3
d_gene: NA
CDR3nt: TGTGCCAGCAGCCGTACGGGGAACACCATATATTTT
CDR3aa: CASSRTGNTIYF

abundance: NA
v_gene: TRBV6-4
j_gene: TRBJ1-2
d_gene: TRBD1
CDR3nt: TGTGCCAGCAGTACGGGACAGAACTATGGCTACACCTTC
CDR3aa: CASSTGQNYGYTF

abundance: NA
v_gene: TRBV30
j_gene: TRBJ1-6
d_gene: NA
CDR3nt: TGTGCCTGGAGAGAAGGGGGTTATAATTCACCCCTCCACTTT
CDR3aa: CAWREGGYNSPLHF

abundance: NA
v_gene: TRBV30
j_gene: TRBJ2-5
d_gene: TRBD2
CDR3nt: TGTGCCTGGAGTACGAGCCCCCTAGCGGGAGGGCAAGAGACCCAATACTTC
CDR3aa: CAWSTSPLAGGQETQYF

abundance: NA
v_gene: TRBV7-2
j_gene: TRBJ1-2
d_gene: NA
CDR3nt: TGTGCCAGCAGCTTAGGAGTTTATGGCTACACCTTC
CDR3aa: CASSLGVYGYTF

abundance: NA
v_gene: TRBV4-1
j_gene: TRBJ2-7
d_gene: TRBD1
CDR3nt: TGCGCCAGCAGCCAAGACTCCTCGACAGGGGGAAATGCCTACGAGCAGTACTTC
CDR3aa: CASSQDSSTGGNAYEQYF

abundance: NA
v_gene: TRBV2
j_gene: TRBJ2-3
d_gene: NA
CDR3nt: TGTGCCAGCAGTGCGCAGCGAACTAGCACAGATACGCAGTATTTT
CDR3aa: CASSAQRTSTDTQYF

abundance: NA
v_gene: TRBV5-1
j_gene: TRBJ2-4
d_gene: NA
CDR3nt: TGCGCCAGCAGCTTGACAGGGAAGGGCATTCAGTACTTC
CDR3aa: CASSLTGKGIQYF

abundance: NA
v_gene: TRBV28
j_gene: TRBJ2-2
d_gene: NA
CDR3nt: TGTGCCAGCAGTGGGGGTACAGGGAGCACCGGGGAGCTGTTTTTT
CDR3aa: CASSGGTGSTGELFF

abundance: NA
v_gene: TRBV10-3
j_gene: TRBJ2-7
d_gene: TRBD2
CDR3nt: TGTGCCATCAGGCGGACTAGCGGGAGTTACGAGCAGTACTTC
CDR3aa: CAIRRTSGSYEQYF

abundance: NA
v_gene: TRBV5-6
j_gene: TRBJ1-1
d_gene: NA
CDR3nt: TGTGCCAGCAGCTGGCGGGGATTGGGAAGGGGCACTGAAGCTTTCTTT
CDR3aa: CASSWRGLGRGTEAFF

abundance: NA
v_gene: TRBV6-5
j_gene: TRBJ1-1
d_gene: TRBD1
CDR3nt: TGTGCCAGCAGGTCCACAGGGGAGAACACTGAAGCTTTCTTT
CDR3aa: CASRSTGENTEAFF

abundance: NA
v_gene: TRBV2
j_gene: TRBJ1-1
d_gene: TRBD1
CDR3nt: TGTGCCAGCAGTGAAGCTGGACAGGGGGCCACTGAAGCTTTCTTT
CDR3aa: CASSEAGQGATEAFF

abundance: NA
v_gene: TRBV9
j_gene: TRBJ1-2
d_gene: NA
CDR3nt: TGTGCCAGCAGCCTATCGGGTCGAACGTATGGCTACACCTTC
CDR3aa: CASSLSGRTYGYTF

abundance: NA
v_gene: TRBV24-1
j_gene: TRBJ1-2
d_gene: TRBD1
CDR3nt: TGTGCCACCAGTGACCTTCGGACAGGGGGCGGCTATGGCTACACCTTC
CDR3aa: CATSDLRTGGGYGYTF

abundance: NA
v_gene: TRBV28
j_gene: TRBJ1-2
d_gene: TRBD1
CDR3nt: TGTGCCAGCAGTCCCCCCTTAGGGACAGCCGTACGGGGCTACACCTTC
CDR3aa: CASSPPLGTAVRGYTF

abundance: few
v_gene: TRBV4-1
j_gene: TRBJ1-5
d_gene: NA
CDR3nt: TGCGCCAGCAGCCAAGAAGGGCAGGGTAGGGATTTCCAGCCCCAGCATTTT
CDR3aa: CASSQEGQGRDFQPQHF

abundance: NA
v_gene: TRBV12-5
j_gene: TRBJ1-6
d_gene: TRBD1
CDR3nt: TGTGCTAGTGGTCGACAGGGTAATTCACCCCTCCACTTT
CDR3aa: CASGRQGNSPLHF

abundance: NA
v_gene: TRBV10-3
j_gene: TRBJ2-3
d_gene: NA
CDR3nt: TGTGCCATCCTCGGGAGTCCGACAGATACGCAGTATTTT
CDR3aa: CAILGSPTDTQYF

abundance: NA
v_gene: TRBV5-4
j_gene: TRBJ1-2
d_gene: TRBD1
CDR3nt: TGTGCCAGCAGCCCCTATTCCTTCGGGACAGGCTATGGCTACACCTTC
CDR3aa: CASSPYSFGTGYGYTF

abundance: NA
v_gene: TRBV28
j_gene: TRBJ1-1
d_gene: NA
CDR3nt: TGTGCCAGCACCTTAGACAGCTTGAACACTGAAGCTTTCTTT
CDR3aa: CASTLDSLNTEAFF

abundance: few
v_gene: TRBV20-1
j_gene: TRBJ1-6
d_gene: NA
CDR3nt: TGCAGTGCTTTCACAGGGATCCTCCTCCACTTT
CDR3aa: CSAFTGILLHF

abundance: NA
v_gene: TRBV3-1/TRBV3-2
j_gene: TRBJ2-3
d_gene: TRBD1
CDR3nt: TGTGCCAGCAGCCAAGGGGACAGCCGAGGATTGGATACGCAGTATTTT
CDR3aa: CASSQGDSRGLDTQYF

abundance: once
v_gene: TRBV10-1
j_gene: TRBJ2-5
d_gene: NA
CDR3nt: TGCGCCAGCAGTGAGTCGCTAGCGGAGACCCAGTACTTC
CDR3aa: CASSESLAETQYF

abundance: once
v_gene: TRBV7-2
j_gene: TRBJ2-5
d_gene: NA
CDR3nt: TGTGCCAGCAGCTCCGGGGGGCGGTCAGAGACCCAGTACTTC
CDR3aa: CASSSGGRSETQYF

abundance: NA
v_gene: TRBV5-1
j_gene: TRBJ2-2
d_gene: TRBD1
CDR3nt: TGCGCCAGCAGCGTACAGGGGAACGGGGAGCTGTTTTTT
CDR3aa: CASSVQGNGELFF

abundance: NA
v_gene: TRBV5-5
j_gene: TRBJ2-2
d_gene: TRBD2
CDR3nt: TGTGCCAGCAGCGCCCGACTAGCGGGAGGGTCAGGCACCGGGGAGCTGTTTTTT
CDR3aa: CASSARLAGGSGTGELFF

abundance: NA
v_gene: TRBV18
j_gene: TRBJ2-5
d_gene: TRBD2
CDR3nt: TGTGCCAGCTCACCACGGACTAGCGGGAGTGGGGAGACCCAGTACTTC
CDR3aa: CASSPRTSGSGETQYF

abundance: NA
v_gene: TRBV19
j_gene: TRBJ2-2
d_gene: TRBD1
CDR3nt: TGTGCCAGTAGTTACGGACAGGGATTCACCGGGGAGCTGTTTTTT
CDR3aa: CASSYGQGFTGELFF

abundance: NA
v_gene: TRBV19
j_gene: TRBJ2-1
d_gene: TRBD2
CDR3nt: TGTGCCAGTAGTACGACTAGCGGGAGGCTCGACCGGCAGTTCTTC
CDR3aa: CASSTTSGRLDRQFF

abundance: NA
v_gene: TRBV11-2
j_gene: TRBJ2-1
d_gene: TRBD2
CDR3nt: TGTGCCAGCAGCGTTTTAGCGGGACTCAATGAGCAGTTCTTC
CDR3aa: CASSVLAGLNEQFF

abundance: NA
v_gene: TRBV5-1
j_gene: TRBJ1-2
d_gene: NA
CDR3nt: TGCGCCAGCAGCTTGCCCAGGGGAGATGGCTACACCTTC
CDR3aa: CASSLPRGDGYTF

abundance: few
v_gene: TRBV2
j_gene: TRBJ1-1
d_gene: NA
CDR3nt: TGTGCCAGCAGGGCCGCGTGGGGGGTCCGGGAAGCTTTCTTT
CDR3aa: CASRAAWGVREAFF

abundance: NA
v_gene: TRBV5-1
j_gene: TRBJ2-3
d_gene: NA
CDR3nt: TGCGCCAGCAGCGAGGAGGGCACAGATACGCAGTATTTT
CDR3aa: CASSEEGTDTQYF

abundance: NA
v_gene: TRBV11-2
j_gene: TRBJ2-4
d_gene: NA
CDR3nt: TGTGCCAGCAGCTGGATCGGACGGGGCAAAAACATTCAGTACTTC
CDR3aa: CASSWIGRGKNIQYF

abundance: NA
v_gene: TRBV5-1
j_gene: TRBJ1-2
d_gene: NA
CDR3nt: TGCGCCAGCAGCTTAGAGAAAGCTAACTATGGCTACACCTTC
CDR3aa: CASSLEKANYGYTF

abundance: NA
v_gene: TRBV27
j_gene: TRBJ1-5
d_gene: TRBD1
CDR3nt: TGTGCCAGCAGTCAGGGGGGAAACAATCAGCCCCAGCATTTT
CDR3aa: CASSQGGNNQPQHF

abundance: NA
v_gene: TRBV7-2
j_gene: TRBJ2-2
d_gene: TRBD1
CDR3nt: TGTGCCAGCAGCTGGGACAGGTCCACCGGGGAGCTGTTTTTT
CDR3aa: CASSWDRSTGELFF

abundance: few
v_gene: TRBV5-1
j_gene: TRBJ2-3
d_gene: TRBD2
CDR3nt: TGCGCCAGCAGCTCGACTAGCGGGAGCCTCACAGATACGCAGTATTTT
CDR3aa: CASSSTSGSLTDTQYF

abundance: NA
v_gene: TRBV19
j_gene: TRBJ2-7
d_gene: TRBD2
CDR3nt: TGTGCCAGTAGTAAAGGACTAGCGGCCTTCTACGAGCAGTACTTC
CDR3aa: CASSKGLAAFYEQYF